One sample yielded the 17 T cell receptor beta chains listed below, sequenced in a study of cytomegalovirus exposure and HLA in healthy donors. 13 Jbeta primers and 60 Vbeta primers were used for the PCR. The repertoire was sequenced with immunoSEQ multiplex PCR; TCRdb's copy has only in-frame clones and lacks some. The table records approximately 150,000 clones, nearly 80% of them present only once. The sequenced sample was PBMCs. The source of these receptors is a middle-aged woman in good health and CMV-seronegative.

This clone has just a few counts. The CDR3 loop reads CASSQVWGAVKNIQYF. CDR3 nucleotide sequence: TGCGCCAGCAGCCAAGTTTGGGGCGCGGTCAAAAACATTCAGTACTTC. The chain joins TRBV4-3 to TRBJ2-4, with a weak D call TRBD1 (5 bases). The germline gives CDR1 LGHNA, CDR2 YSLEER. The CDR3 totals 16 residues. V gave up 1 base and J gave up 3 bases, with 13 bases separating them.

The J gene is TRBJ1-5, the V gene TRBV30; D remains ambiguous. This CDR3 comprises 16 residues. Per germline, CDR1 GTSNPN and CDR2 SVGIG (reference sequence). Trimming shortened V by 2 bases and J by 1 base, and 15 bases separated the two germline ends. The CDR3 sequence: CAWSKAGRISNQPQHF. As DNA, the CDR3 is TGTGCCTGGAGTAAGGCAGGTAGAATCAGCAATCAGCCCCAGCATTTT.

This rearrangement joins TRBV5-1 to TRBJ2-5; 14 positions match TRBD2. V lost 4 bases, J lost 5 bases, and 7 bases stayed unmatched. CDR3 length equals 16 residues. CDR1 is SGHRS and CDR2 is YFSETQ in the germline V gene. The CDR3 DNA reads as TGCGCCAGCAGCCGTGGGACTAGCGGGAGTCGGGAGACCCAGTACTTC. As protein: CASSRGTSGSRETQYF.

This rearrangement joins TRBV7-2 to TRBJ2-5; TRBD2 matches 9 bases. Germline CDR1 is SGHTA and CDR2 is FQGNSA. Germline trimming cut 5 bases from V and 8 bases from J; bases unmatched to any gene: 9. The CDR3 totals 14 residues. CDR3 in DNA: TGTGCCAGCAGCCATCAAAGGACTAGCGAAACCCAGTACTTC. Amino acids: CASSHQRTSETQYF.

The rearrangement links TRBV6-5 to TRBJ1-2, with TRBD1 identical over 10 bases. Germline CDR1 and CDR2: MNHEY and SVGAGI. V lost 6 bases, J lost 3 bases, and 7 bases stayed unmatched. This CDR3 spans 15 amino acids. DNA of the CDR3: TGTGCCAGCAGCCGATCGGACAGGGGGGACTATGGCTACACCTTC. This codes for CASSRSDRGDYGYTF.

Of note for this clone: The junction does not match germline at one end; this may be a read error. The CDR3 reads CASSLGRGRADTQYF. The CDR3 nucleotides read TGTGCTAGCAGCCTAGGGAGGGGAAGGGCCGATACGCAGTATTTT. The chain employs TRBV7-7 and TRBJ2-3; 7 bases line up with TRBD2. The CDR3 totals 15 residues. Per germline, CDR1 SSHAT and CDR2 FNYEAQ (reference sequence).

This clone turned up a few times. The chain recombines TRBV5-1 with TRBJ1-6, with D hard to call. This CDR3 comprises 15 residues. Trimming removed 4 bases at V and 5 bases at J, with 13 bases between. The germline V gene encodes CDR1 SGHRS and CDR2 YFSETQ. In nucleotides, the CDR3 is TGCGCCAGCAGCGAGTGGGAGGTGGATAATTCACCCCTCCACTTT. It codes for CASSEWEVDNSPLHF. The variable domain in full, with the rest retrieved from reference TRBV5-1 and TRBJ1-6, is KAGVTQTPRYLIKTRGQQVTLSCSPISGHRSVSWYQQTPGQGLQFLFEYFSETQRNKGNFPGRFSGRQFSNSRSEMNVSTLELGDSALYLCASSEWEVDNSPLHFGNGTRLTVT.

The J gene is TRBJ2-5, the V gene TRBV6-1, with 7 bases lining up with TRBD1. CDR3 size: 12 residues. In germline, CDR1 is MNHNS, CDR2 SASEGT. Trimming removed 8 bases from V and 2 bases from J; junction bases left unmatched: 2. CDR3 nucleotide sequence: TGTGCCAGCGGCAGGGGGCAAGAGACCCAGTACTTC. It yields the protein CASGRGQETQYF.

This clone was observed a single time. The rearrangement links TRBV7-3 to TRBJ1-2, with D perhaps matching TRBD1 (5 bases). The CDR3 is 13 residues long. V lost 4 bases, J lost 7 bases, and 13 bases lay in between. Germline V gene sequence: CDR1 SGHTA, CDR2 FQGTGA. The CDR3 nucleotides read TGTGCCAGCAGCTCGACGTGGGGCTCTGGCTACACCTTC. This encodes CASSSTWGSGYTF.

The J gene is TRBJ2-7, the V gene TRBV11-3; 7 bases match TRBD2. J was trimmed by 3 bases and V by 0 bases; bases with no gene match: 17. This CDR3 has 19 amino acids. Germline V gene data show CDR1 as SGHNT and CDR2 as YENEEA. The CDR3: CASSLEELVYAGVGYEQYF. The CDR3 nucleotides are TGTGCCAGCAGCTTAGAGGAATTGGTATACGCGGGGGTTGGCTACGAGCAGTACTTC.

CDR3 loop: CASSQGQGNNEQFF. Written as DNA, the CDR3 is TGTGCCAGCAGTCAAGGACAGGGTAACAATGAGCAGTTCTTC. The rearrangement joins TRBV28 to TRBJ2-1, with 8 nucleotides matching TRBD1. The ends lost 5 bases at V and 5 bases at J; junction bases unmatched: 5. The length of the CDR3 is 14 residues. Germline-derived CDR1 and CDR2 are MDHEN and SYDVKM.

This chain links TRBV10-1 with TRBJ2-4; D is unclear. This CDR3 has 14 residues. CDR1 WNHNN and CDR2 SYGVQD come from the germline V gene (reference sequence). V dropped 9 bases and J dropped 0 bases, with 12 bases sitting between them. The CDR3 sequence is CARLHEIAKNIQYF. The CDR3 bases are TGCGCCAGACTCCACGAAATAGCCAAAAACATTCAGTACTTC.

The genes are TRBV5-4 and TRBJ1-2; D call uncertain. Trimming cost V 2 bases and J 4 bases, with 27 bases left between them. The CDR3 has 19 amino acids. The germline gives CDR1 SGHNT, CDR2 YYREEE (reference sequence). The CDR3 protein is CASSLAPRGLLSGSYGYTF. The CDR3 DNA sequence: TGTGCCAGCAGCTTAGCTCCTCGAGGGCTTCTCTCGGGGTCCTATGGCTACACCTTC.

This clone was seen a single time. In DNA, the CDR3 is TGTGCCAGCAAAAAACAGGGGGCGGACACCGGGGAGCTGTTTTTT. Its translation is CASKKQGADTGELFF. V is TRBV6-5 and J is TRBJ2-2; the match to TRBD1 covers 9 bases. Germline V gene data show CDR1 as MNHEY and CDR2 as SVGAGI. Trimming cost V 7 bases and J 3 bases; bases outside gene matches: 6. The CDR3 is 15 amino acids.

Written as DNA, the CDR3 is TGCGCCAGCAGCTTAACAGGGGGTGATTACGAGCAGTACTTC. Protein: CASSLTGGDYEQYF. The rearrangement links TRBV5-1 to TRBJ2-7, with 8 bases identical to TRBD1. Germline CDR1 is SGHRS and CDR2 is YFSETQ. This CDR3 region has 14 residues. After removal of 2 bases from V and 4 bases from J, the junction contained 5 bases not matched to a gene. The full variable domain, in which reference TRBV5-1 and TRBJ2-7 provide the parts outside the CDR3, is KAGVTQTPRYLIKTRGQQVTLSCSPISGHRSVSWYQQTPGQGLQFLFEYFSETQRNKGNFPGRFSGRQFSNSRSEMNVSTLELGDSALYLCASSLTGGDYEQYFGPGTRLTVT.

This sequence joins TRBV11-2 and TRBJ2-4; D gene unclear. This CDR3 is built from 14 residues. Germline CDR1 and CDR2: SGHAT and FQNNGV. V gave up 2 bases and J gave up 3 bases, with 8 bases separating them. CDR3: CASSLSTDKNIQYF. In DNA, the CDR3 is TGTGCCAGCAGCTTAAGTACAGACAAAAACATTCAGTACTTC.

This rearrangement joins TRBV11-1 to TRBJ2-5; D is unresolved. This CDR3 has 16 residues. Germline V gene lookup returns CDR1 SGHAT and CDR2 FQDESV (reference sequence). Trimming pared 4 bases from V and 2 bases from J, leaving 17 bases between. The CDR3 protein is CASSSGPLYPQETQYF. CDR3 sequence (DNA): TGTGCCAGCAGCTCTGGGCCCCTTTACCCACAAGAGACCCAGTACTTC.